The rows below give T cell receptor beta chains drawn from one sample of a study of cytomegalovirus exposure and HLA in healthy donors. Sequenced by immunoSEQ multiplex PCR; TCRdb stores in-frame clones only, minus some. The data contain roughly 99,000 clones, roughly 82% of them singletons. Material for sequencing was PBMCs. Receptors originate from a man aged 30 to 45 in good health and CMV-seropositive. The CDR3 runs from the conserved cysteine through the conserved F or W. Fields, in order: clone size, J gene, D gene, V gene, CDR3 DNA, CDR3 protein. A D gene is named only where the DNA matches it firmly. Clone size is not always given. Where it is, it says once, few, many or a class for expanded clones.

- TRBJ2-5 - TRBV11-3 TGTGCCAGCAGCAGCGGGACAGGAGCTCTGGAGACCCAGTACTTC CASSSGTGALETQYF
- TRBJ2-3 TRBD1 TRBV5-4 TGTGCCAGCAGCGTAGACAGGGTGGGGAGCACAGATACGCAGTATTTT CASSVDRVGSTDTQYF
- TRBJ2-7 TRBD2 TRBV15 TGTGCCACCAGCAGAGTCGCAGCGGGGGACTACGAGCAGTACTTC CATSRVAAGDYEQYF
- TRBJ2-7 - TRBV29-1 TGCAGCGCCAACGGTGTATCCTCCTCCTACGAGCAGTACTTC CSANGVSSSYEQYF
few TRBJ1-5 - TRBV25-1 TGTGCCAGCAGTGAATGGGGGGTTGAGGATCAGCCCCAGCATTTT CASSEWGVEDQPQHF
once TRBJ1-1 - TRBV6-5 TGTGCCAGCAGCCTCCATCGGGGCACTGAAGCTTTCTTT CASSLHRGTEAFF
- TRBJ2-7 TRBD1 TRBV6-5 TGTGCCAGCACCAAAGACAGGGGCGCCTCCTACGAGCAGTACTTC CASTKDRGASYEQYF
- TRBJ2-1 - TRBV18 TGTGCCAGCTCACCAACTACAACACCCAATGAGCAGTTCTTC CASSPTTTPNEQFF
- TRBJ2-7 - TRBV5-1 TGCGCCAGCAGCCTGACCCAGGGTTACGAGCAGTACTTC CASSLTQGYEQYF
once TRBJ2-2 - TRBV19 TGTGCCAGTAGTACCAAAACAGTAATTCATACCAACACCGGGGAGCTGTTTTTT CASSTKTVIHTNTGELFF